Listed below are T cell receptor beta chains from one sample, sequenced in a study of cytomegalovirus exposure and HLA in healthy donors. TCRdb's copy holds only in-frame clones and misses some; the assay was immunoSEQ multiplex PCR. The data show around 130,000 clones, roughly 77% seen once. Sequencing was done on a sample of PBMCs. These receptors originate from a man aged 35-49 years in good health and CMV-seronegative. The CDR3 runs from the conserved cysteine through the conserved F or W. D genes are given only for firm matches. Expanded clones get a size class; other rows say once, few or many, or leave the size out.

V gene,D gene,clone size,J gene,CDR3 DNA,CDR3 protein
TRBV4-2,-,-,TRBJ2-7,TGTGCCAGCAGCCTGCGGGGCAGCGAGCAGTACTTC,CASSLRGSEQYF
TRBV6-5,TRBD1,-,TRBJ2-7,TGTGCCAGCAGTAACCCGGGACAGGGAACCTACGAGCAGTACTTC,CASSNPGQGTYEQYF
TRBV5-1,-,-,TRBJ2-3,TGCGCCAGCAGCTTGGCGGCGGCTAGCACAGATACGCAGTATTTT,CASSLAAASTDTQYF
TRBV19,TRBD2,-,TRBJ2-5,TGTGCCAGTAGTACCGGGACTAGGGGAGAGACCCAGTACTTC,CASSTGTRGETQYF
TRBV19,TRBD1,-,TRBJ1-4,TGTGCCAGTAGTTCCGGACAGGCAACTAATGAAAAACTGTTTTTT,CASSSGQATNEKLFF
TRBV5-1,-,-,TRBJ2-5,TGCGCCAGCAGCTTGTTCGGAGATCAAGAGACCCAGTACTTC,CASSLFGDQETQYF
TRBV11-3,TRBD1,-,TRBJ2-1,TGTGCCAGCAGCTTCGACAGGGGAGACGAGCAGTTCTTC,CASSFDRGDEQFF
TRBV7-9,TRBD1,-,TRBJ2-7,TGTGCCAGCAGCTCGGACAGGGGATCCGAGCAGTACTTC,CASSSDRGSEQYF
TRBV9,TRBD2,few,TRBJ2-2,TGTGCCAGCAGCGTGGGACTAGGGGGATTGGGCGGGGAGCTGTTTTTT,CASSVGLGGLGGELFF
TRBV10-3,-,-,TRBJ1-5,TGTGCCTCTAAACATCCCCAGGGGCCCCAGCATTTT,CASKHPQGPQHF
TRBV20-1,-,few,TRBJ2-7,TGCAGTGCTAGAGCGTCCGAGCAGTACTTC,CSARASEQYF
TRBV6-1,-,-,TRBJ1-2,TGTGCCAGCAGTGAAACGTTGGGGCGTAACTATGGCTACACCTTC,CASSETLGRNYGYTF
TRBV6-6,-,once,TRBJ1-1,TGTGCCAGCAGTACAGGGTCGAACACTGAAGCTTTCTTT,CASSTGSNTEAFF
TRBV7-8,TRBD2,-,TRBJ2-1,TGTGCCAGCAGCCGACCTCTTAGCGGGAGTTACAATGAGCAGTTCTTC,CASSRPLSGSYNEQFF
TRBV30,-,-,TRBJ2-6,TGTGCCGGGTCAGGGGCCGGGGCCAACGGCCTGACTTTC,CAGSGAGANGLTF
TRBV28,-,-,TRBJ2-7,TGTGCCAGCAGTTTGTGGCAGGGGAGTGGCGAGCAGTACTTC,CASSLWQGSGEQYF
TRBV11-2,-,-,TRBJ2-7,TGTGCCAGCAGCTTATTAGGAGGGGTTGAGCAGTACTTC,CASSLLGGVEQYF
TRBV11-2,TRBD2,-,TRBJ2-5,TGTGCCAGCAGCTTAGACGGGAGGGGTCAGCAGTACTTC,CASSLDGRGQQYF
TRBV9,-,once,TRBJ2-1,TGTGCCAGCAGCGCGGGTAGCTTTGAGCAGTTCTTC,CASSAGSFEQFF
TRBV4-1,TRBD2,-,TRBJ2-7,TGCGCCAGCAGCCAATGGGACTACTCCTACGAGCAGTACTTC,CASSQWDYSYEQYF
TRBV4-1,TRBD1,-,TRBJ2-5,TGCGCCAGCAGCCAGGCGGGACAGGGGGCGGGAGAGACCCAGTACTTC,CASSQAGQGAGETQYF
TRBV7-2,-,-,TRBJ1-5,TGTGCCAGCAGCCAGGGCCCTCAGCCCCAGCATTTT,CASSQGPQPQHF
TRBV9,-,once,TRBJ2-3,TGTGCCAGCAGCCCCCAGACTCTGTCTAGCACAGATACGCAGTATTTT,CASSPQTLSSTDTQYF
TRBV7-2,TRBD1,-,TRBJ2-7,TGTGCCAGCAGCTCCCGGGACAGCACCTACGAGCAGTACTTC,CASSSRDSTYEQYF
TRBV30,TRBD1,-,TRBJ1-2,TGTGCCTGGAGTGGGACAGGGGTTGGAGGCTACACCTTC,CAWSGTGVGGYTF
TRBV6-5,-,few,TRBJ2-2,TGTGCCAGCAGTCGACAGACCGGGGAGCTGTTTTTT,CASSRQTGELFF
TRBV2,-,-,TRBJ1-3,TGTGCCAGCAGATCAACCGGGACACCACGCTCTGGAAACACCATATATTTT,CASRSTGTPRSGNTIYF
TRBV7-2,-,-,TRBJ1-2,TGTGCCAGCAGCCCTGGAGTTATCTATGGCTACACCTTC,CASSPGVIYGYTF
TRBV14,TRBD1,-,TRBJ1-1,TGTGCCAGCAGAGGGACAGGGAGGACTTATGACACTGAAGCTTTCTTT,CASRGTGRTYDTEAFF
TRBV11-3,TRBD1,-,TRBJ2-1,TGTGCCAGCAGCTCCCGGACAGGGGGCGGCGATGAGCAGTTCTTC,CASSSRTGGGDEQFF
TRBV5-6,TRBD1,-,TRBJ2-7,TGTGCCAGCAGCTCGGGGACAGGGGTCTACGAGCAGTACTTC,CASSSGTGVYEQYF
TRBV7-9,TRBD1,-,TRBJ1-1,TGTGCCAGCAGCCCGGACAGGGGGTGTGAAGCTTTCTTT,CASSPDRGCEAFF
TRBV11-2,-,-,TRBJ1-1,TGTGCCAGCAGCTTGTCAGGTAACACTGAAGCTTTCTTT,CASSLSGNTEAFF